The T cell receptor (beta chain) under discussion was sequenced for a study of blood T cell repertoires in COVID-19. Study summary: The samples span acute and convalescent COVID-19 from the United States, Italy and Spain. From T cells, B-cell-depleted T cells, or PBMCs came the material, which was cDNA or gDNA.

In the original analysis: How many nucleated cells were present was estimated from reference gene primer amplification. Profiling relied on immunoSEQ multiplex PCR, and the TCRdb table lists in-frame clones only, not all of them. The V and J calls and clone size come from that table; D and trimming were worked out from the DNA. Of roughly 62,000 clones listed, 70% to 80% are singletons. The germline V gene has CDR1 MNHEY and CDR2 SVGAGI. V was cut by 6 bases and J by 3 bases, with 14 bases left in between. The CDR3 is 14 amino acids. The sample consisted of peripheral blood. This chain joins TRBV6-5 and TRBJ1-2; weak D call: TRBD1 (6 bases). This clonotype originated in a man aged 55 to 70 with acute or convalescent COVID-19. Here the CDR3 DNA reads TGTGCCAGCAGAGCAGGGGCCGAAGACTATGGCTACACCTTC. Residues: CASRAGAEDYGYTF.